This TCR beta chain was profiled in a study of T cell clones after liver transplantation. Turning to the study itself: Three of the eight recipients were HCV-positive; the rest had non-autoimmune, non-viral transplant indications. Timepoints were pre-transplant, pre-withdrawal, and after withdrawal was completed or failed.

The CDR3 contains 14 residues. CDR1 SGHDT and CDR2 YYEEEE come from the germline V gene. V gave up 3 bases and J gave up 0 bases, with 9 bases separating them. Method: immunoSEQ multiplex PCR; TCRdb's copy keeps in-frame clones and lacks some. Found here are fewer than 85,000 clones, over 65% of them singletons; the top ten hold about 2.5%. This clone showed up just a few times. As yet, its antigen is unknown. Study results and caveats: Post-transplant, graft-donor-reactive CD4 TCRbeta sequences in blood dropped significantly in 5 of 8 subjects.

The chain employs TRBV5-6 and TRBJ1-1; perhaps TRBD1 as D (5 bases). The specimen was CD4+ T cells from blood, collected at the 22-month timepoint. This clonotype was obtained from a human patient who received a liver transplant. Some T cells may arise from the graft donor. The DNA for the CDR3 is TGTGCCAGCAGCTACGGGACGGTGAACACTGAAGCTTTCTTT. This codes for CASSYGTVNTEAFF. The entire variable domain, with the rest obtained from reference TRBV5-6 and TRBJ1-1, is as follows: DAGVTQSPTHLIKTRGQQVTLRCSPKSGHDTVSWYQQALGQGPQFIFQYYEEEERQRGNFPDRFSGHQFPNYSSELNVNALLLGDSALYLCASSYGTVNTEAFFGQGTRLTVV.